The 8 T cell receptor beta chains reported below all come from one sample, sequenced in a study of long-term antiretroviral therapy in people with HIV (dated by TCRdb to 2021 to 2024). The immunoSEQ hsTCRB v3.0 assay was used at survey level resolution to sequence the TRB variable region. In TCRdb, the immuneACCESS table is reduced to in-frame sequences with V and J assigned. These tables do not hold every clone; where another copy was compared, an unresolved V gene accounts for under half, and the others remain unexplained. The sample contains about 16,000 clones, under 85% of them found a single time. The top ten clones comprise approximately 13% of the sample. Sequencing used unsorted PBMCs, obtained about 3.2 years after starting antiretroviral therapy. The receptors stem from a woman between 35 and 50 years old with HIV.

This clone was found a few times. The gene calls are TRBV7-2 and TRBJ2-3; 11 nucleotides line up with TRBD2. The V segment lost 2 bases and the J segment 4 bases; nucleotides outside the gene matches: 8. The CDR3 runs 17 residues. Germline lookup yields CDR1 SGHTA and CDR2 FQGNSA. CDR3 bases: TGTGCCAGCAGCTTAAGATGGAGTAGCGGGGGGGCAGATACGCAGTATTTT. Its protein product is CASSLRWSSGGADTQYF.

The chain combines TRBV6-1 with TRBJ1-2; the D is unclear. V lost 3 bases to trimming and J lost 7 bases, with 15 bases between them. The length of the CDR3 is 14 residues. Germline assignment: CDR1 MNHNS and CDR2 SASEGT. DNA for the CDR3: TGTGCCAGCAGTGACGTAAGATGGTCGTCTGGCTACACCTTC. Encoded protein: CASSDVRWSSGYTF.

The chain recombines TRBV27 with TRBJ2-2; D gene ambiguous. With 8 bases removed from V and 8 bases from J, the gap between germline ends came to 12 bases. This CDR3 contains 12 residues. Per the germline V gene, CDR1 is MNHEY and CDR2 is SMNVEV (reference sequence). DNA for the CDR3: TGTGCCAGCTCGAATTTTCGAGGGGAGCTGTTTTTT. Residues: CASSNFRGELFF.

For the CDR3, the DNA is TGTGCCAGCAGTTACGGGGCTAGCGGGGGCACAGATACGCAGTATTTT. It yields the protein CASSYGASGGTDTQYF. V is TRBV6-5 and J is TRBJ2-3; 9 bases line up with TRBD2. Germline trimming cut 2 bases from V and 1 base from J; bases unmatched to any gene: 4. Germline V CDR1 and CDR2: MNHEY, SVGAGI. The CDR3 totals 16 residues.

The chain uses TRBV5-1 and TRBJ1-3; maybe TRBD1 (6 bases). Germline V gene data show CDR1 as SGHRS and CDR2 as YFSETQ. The V and J ends lost 2 bases and 4 bases respectively, with 13 bases between them. The CDR3 is made up of 15 amino acids. Here the CDR3 DNA reads TGCGCCAGCAGCTTATCGACAGGCTCGGGAAACACCATATATTTT. It yields the protein CASSLSTGSGNTIYF.

The chain uses TRBV30 and TRBJ1-6; the D is unclear. The CDR3 spans 15 residues. The V and J ends lost 3 bases and 7 bases respectively, with 16 bases between them. Germline CDR1 GTSNPN, CDR2 SVGIG (reference sequence). The CDR3 spells CAWSRYEALNSPLHF. The CDR3, as DNA: TGTGCCTGGAGCCGATACGAGGCTCTCAATTCACCCCTCCACTTT.

V usage is TRBV6-1 and J usage is TRBJ1-3; D not resolved. Germline CDR1 reads MNHNS; CDR2 reads SASEGT. This CDR3 comprises 16 residues. V was shortened by 0 bases and J by 0 bases, with 9 bases between the two germline ends. CDR3 DNA sequence: TGTGCCAGCAGTGAAGCCTGGGGAAGCTCTGGAAACACCATATATTTT. It translates to CASSEAWGSSGNTIYF.

This clone was recorded once. The chain links TRBV5-1 to TRBJ1-1, with D hard to call. V was cut by 0 bases and J by 0 bases, with 12 bases left in between. The germline V gene encodes CDR1 SGHRS and CDR2 YFSETQ. This CDR3 spans 16 amino acids. The CDR3 protein is CASSLALAGMNTEAFF. The CDR3 nucleotides are TGCGCCAGCAGCTTGGCCTTGGCAGGAATGAACACTGAAGCTTTCTTT.